The source of this T cell receptor (beta chain) is a study of CD8 T cells in Susac syndrome. The authors reverse transcribed about 0.5 to 1 ug RNA with random hexamers. TCRdb called the immunoSEQ multiplex PCR reads again in MiXCR, with one record for every CDR3 protein. The repertoire holds 200,000 to 300,000 distinct CDR3 sequences, just over 90% seen once, with 0.055% to 0.075% in the top ten. CDR1 and CDR2 from the germline V gene are LGHDT and YNNKEL (reference sequence). The V and J ends lost 0 bases and 13 bases respectively, with 13 bases between them. This CDR3 contains 13 residues. Those who served as multiple sclerosis controls were treatment-naive patients with stable or active relapsing-remitting disease.

The chain combines TRBV3-1 with TRBJ2-1; D remains unclear. The sequence came from a human donor with multiple sclerosis. Sequenced input: CD4+ T cells from PBMCs. CDR3 DNA sequence: TGTGCCAGCAGCCAAGATTTGTTGAGTAAACAGTTCTTC. Amino acid sequence: CASSQDLLSKQFF.